One and the same sample provided the 29 T cell receptor beta chains below, sequenced in a study of T cell repertoires in cytomegalovirus infection. These receptors lack a known antigen. TCRdb ran MiXCR on the reads and lists one entry per CDR3 protein. The sample lists 300,000 or so distinct CDR3 sequences; 20% to 25% were seen once. The specimen comprised cultured PBMCs, sampled from culture after CMV antigen stimulation. Receptors originate from a human donor in good health (CMV status not recorded). Some clones in this sample may be carry-over from other donors' samples.

A few counts support this clonotype. V usage is TRBV12-3 or TRBV12-4 and J usage is TRBJ2-3; D is unclear. The CDR3 totals 15 residues. The germline V and J ends were trimmed by 7 bases and 1 base, with 15 bases remaining between them. CDR3 DNA: TGTGCCAGCATCTTGCGGCAACCACGCACAGATACGCAGTATTTT. This codes for CASILRQPRTDTQYF.

This clonotype has only a few counts. This chain joins TRBV7-6 and TRBJ2-5, with 8 nucleotides matching TRBD1. The CDR3 loop spans 14 amino acids. Germline V lookup: CDR1 SGHVS, CDR2 FNYEAQ. V gave up 4 bases and J gave up 5 bases; unmatched junction bases: 6. The CDR3 DNA sequence: TGTGCCAGCAGCTCGACAGGGGTGCGGGAGACCCAGTACTTC. Amino acids: CASSSTGVRETQYF.

This clonotype was recorded many times. The chain links TRBV7-2 to TRBJ1-1, with TRBD1 matching over 7 bases. The CDR3 covers 14 residues. Trimming removed 3 bases from V and 0 bases from J; junction bases left unmatched: 1. Germline V gene sequence: CDR1 SGHTA, CDR2 FQGNSA. The CDR3 is CASSLGQLNTEAFF. As DNA, the CDR3 is TGTGCCAGCAGCTTGGGACAGCTGAACACTGAAGCTTTCTTT.

This clonotype was seen a handful of times. The chain employs TRBV20-1 and TRBJ1-1; the D is unclear. The CDR3 is 14 amino acids. V gave up 1 base and J gave up 0 bases, with 9 bases separating them. The germline V gene encodes CDR1 DFQATT and CDR2 SNEGSKA (reference sequence). The CDR3 is CSARGGQMNTEAFF. CDR3 nucleotides: TGCAGTGCTAGAGGGGGTCAGATGAACACTGAAGCTTTCTTT.

The rearrangement uses TRBV7-6 and TRBJ2-7, with 12 bases aligning to TRBD2. The ends lost 1 base at V and 7 bases at J; junction bases unmatched: 5. The CDR3 spans 15 residues. The V gene's germline CDR1 is SGHVS and CDR2 FNYEAQ. The CDR3 DNA follows: TGTGCCAGCAGCTTAGTGGCTAGCGGGAGGGATGAGCAGTACGTC. This translates into CASSLVASGRDEQYV.

The chain recombines TRBV12-3 or TRBV12-4 with TRBJ2-1; 9 nucleotides line up with TRBD2. CDR3 length equals 19 residues. V gave up 4 bases and J gave up 2 bases; unmatched junction bases: 15. CDR3 nucleotides: TGTGCCAGCAGTTGGACCGGGACGGTACTAGCGGGCACCTACAATGAGCAGTTCTTC. Its protein is CASSWTGTVLAGTYNEQFF.

This clonotype has only a few counts. The rearrangement joins TRBV5-4 to TRBJ1-2; weak D call: TRBD1 (5 bases). V was cut by 0 bases and J by 2 bases, with 11 bases left in between. Germline CDR1 SGHNT, CDR2 YYREEE (reference sequence). The CDR3 runs to 15 residues. The CDR3 protein is CASSLGAGKNYGYTF. In DNA, the CDR3 is TGTGCCAGCAGCTTGGGGGCAGGGAAGAACTATGGCTACACCTTC.

This chain links TRBV2 with TRBJ2-7; D unresolved. The CDR3 loop spans 12 amino acids. V shed 6 bases and J shed 0 bases, with 6 bases lying between them. Germline values: CDR1 SNHLY, CDR2 FYNNEI. The CDR3 bases are TGTGCCAGCAGCGTAAGCTCCTACGAGCAGTACGTC. This sequence encodes CASSVSSYEQYV.

The gene calls are TRBV6-4 and TRBJ2-2; D is unresolved. V dropped 2 bases and J dropped 2 bases, with 3 bases sitting between them. The CDR3 is made up of 13 amino acids. Germline CDR1 is MRHNA and CDR2 is SNTAGT. As DNA, the CDR3 is TGTGCCAGCAGTGACCCTAACACCGGGGAGCTGTTTTTT. Translating it yields CASSDPNTGELFF.

The V call is TRBV7-8, the J call TRBJ1-2, with a weak D call TRBD1 (5 bases). Per germline, CDR1 SGHVS and CDR2 FQNEAQ. This CDR3 has 14 residues. With 1 base removed from V and 7 bases from J, the gap between germline ends came to 13 bases. CDR3: CASSLVRDQGGYTF. CDR3 nucleotides: TGTGCCAGCAGCTTAGTTCGGGACCAAGGTGGCTACACCTTC.

This clonotype was recorded many times. The rearrangement joins TRBV7-3 to TRBJ2-2; 7 positions agree with TRBD1. This CDR3 has 16 amino acids. The germline V gene has CDR1 SGHTA and CDR2 FQGTGA. The V segment lost 5 bases and the J segment 1 base; nucleotides outside the gene matches: 7. The CDR3 bases are TGTGCCAGCAGCCGCTCGACAGGGAAGAACACCGGGGAGCTGTTTTTT. It specifies CASSRSTGKNTGELFF.

This clonotype has a count of ten or more. The J gene is TRBJ2-1, the V gene TRBV19; 14 nucleotides agree with TRBD2. The V and J ends lost 1 base and 6 bases, in that order; junction bases with no gene match: 2. Germline lookup yields CDR1 LNHDA and CDR2 SQIVND (reference sequence). This CDR3 spans 16 amino acids. This CDR3 reads CASSIGGLAGGNEQFF. In DNA, the CDR3 is TGTGCCAGTAGTATAGGAGGACTAGCGGGGGGCAATGAGCAGTTCTTC.

The chain combines TRBV29-1 with TRBJ2-1; 12 nucleotides match TRBD2. Germline V lookup: CDR1 SQVTM, CDR2 ANQGSEA. Germline trimming cut 5 bases from V and 9 bases from J; bases unmatched to any gene: 20. The CDR3 has 18 residues. CDR3 in DNA: TGCAGCGTTCACCGAGGACTAGCGGGAATCCCGGGGATCGGTGAGCAGTTCTTC. Encoded protein: CSVHRGLAGIPGIGEQFF.

This clonotype was found a few times. The genes are TRBV6-2 or TRBV6-3 and TRBJ2-7, with TRBD2 identical over 7 bases. The germline V gene has CDR1 MNHEY and CDR2 SVGEGT. The CDR3 is 14 amino acids. V dropped 2 bases and J dropped 2; count of bases not matched to a gene: 3. In DNA form, the CDR3 reads TGTGCCAGCAGTTACGCGAGCGGGACCTACGAGCAGTACGTC. Amino acid sequence: CASSYASGTYEQYV.

V gene TRBV11-2 combines with J gene TRBJ1-1; TRBD1 matches 7 bases. The CDR3 is 14 residues long. Germline V gene lookup returns CDR1 SGHAT and CDR2 FQNNGV. J lost 5 bases, V lost 5 bases, and 8 bases had no gene match. CDR3 sequence reads: CASSTNRGETEAFF. The CDR3 DNA sequence: TGTGCCAGCAGCACGAACAGGGGTGAGACTGAAGCTTTCTTT. The variable domain in full, with the rest retrieved from reference TRBV11-2 and TRBJ1-1, is EAGVAQSPRYKIIEKRQSVAFWCNPISGHATLYWYQQILGQGPKLLIQFQNNGVVDDSQLPKDRFSAERLKGVDSTLKIQPAKLEDSAVYLCASSTNRGETEAFFGQGTRLTVV.

This clonotype was observed a few times. The chain recombines TRBV30 with TRBJ1-1; D unresolved. Germline V CDR1 and CDR2: GTSNPN, SVGIG (reference sequence). V lost 1 base and J lost 4, with 7 bases in between. The CDR3 has 12 residues. The CDR3 loop is CAWSDILTEAFF. The DNA for the CDR3 is TGTGCCTGGAGTGACATACTCACTGAAGCTTTCTTT.

The V and J genes are TRBV9 and TRBJ2-1, with 16 bases aligning to TRBD2. This CDR3 has 16 amino acids. Per the germline V gene, CDR1 is SGDLS and CDR2 is YYNGEE. V lost 4 bases, J lost 8 bases, and 6 bases stayed unmatched. The CDR3 sequence: CASSIGTSGRVDEQFF. The CDR3 DNA reads as TGTGCCAGCAGCATAGGGACTAGCGGGAGGGTAGATGAGCAGTTCTTC.

This clonotype has a count of ten or more. The chain has TRBV7-2 and TRBJ2-5; tentative D call: TRBD1 (5 bases). V lost 1 base to trimming and J lost 7 bases, with 10 bases between them. The CDR3 spans 13 residues. CDR1 and CDR2 (germline): SGHTA, FQGNSA. CDR3 residues: CASSLDGAVTQYF. The CDR3 DNA reads as TGTGCCAGCAGCTTAGATGGGGCCGTGACCCAGTACTTC.

The chain combines TRBV7-2 with TRBJ2-5; D is uncertain. Germline-derived CDR1 and CDR2 are SGHTA and FQGNSA. The CDR3 is made up of 14 amino acids. The germline V and J ends were trimmed by 4 bases and 5 bases, with 14 bases remaining between them. CDR3 DNA: TGTGCCAGCAGCTACCCTAATTACGAGGAGACCCAGTACTTC. This translates into CASSYPNYEETQYF.

The chain recombines TRBV27 with TRBJ1-5; D is ambiguous. Germline V gene sequence: CDR1 MNHEY, CDR2 SMNVEV (reference sequence). The CDR3 is 15 residues long. V lost 2 bases and J 0 bases, leaving 8 bases between the germline ends. CDR3 residues: CASSLTPYSNQPQHF. The DNA of the CDR3 is TGTGCCAGCAGTTTAACCCCTTATAGCAATCAGCCCCAGCATTTT.

DNA of the CDR3: TGTGCCAGCAGTAAGACTAGCGGGAGTTACGAGCAGTACGTC. It yields the protein CASSKTSGSYEQYV. The chain has TRBV6-1 and TRBJ2-7; TRBD2 agrees at 12 bases. The CDR3 loop spans 14 amino acids. Looked up from germline, CDR1 is MNHNS and CDR2 is SASEGT. V was clipped by 5 bases and J by 4 bases; unmatched bases: 3.

This clonotype was seen more than once but under ten times. This chain connects TRBV7-8 to TRBJ2-3, with a weak D call TRBD2 (5 bases). V dropped 4 bases and J dropped 0 bases, with 11 bases sitting between them. The germline gives CDR1 SGHVS, CDR2 FQNEAQ. This CDR3 has 15 residues. CDR3 residues: CASSSDGISTDTQYF. The CDR3 region has the DNA TGTGCCAGCAGCTCTGACGGGATTAGCACAGATACGCAGTATTTT. The variable domain in full, with the rest retrieved from reference TRBV7-8 and TRBJ2-3, is GAGVSQSPRYKVAKRGQDVALRCDPISGHVSLFWYQQALGQGPEFLTYFQNEAQLDKSGLPSDRFFAERPEGSVSTLKIQRTQQEDSAVYLCASSSDGISTDTQYFGPGTRLTVL.

The CDR3 here is CASSLPRGLAGSWANEQFF. For the CDR3, the DNA is TGTGCCAGCAGCTTACCCAGGGGACTAGCGGGGAGTTGGGCCAATGAGCAGTTCTTC. This chain joins TRBV7-9 and TRBJ2-1; 13 bases are a match to TRBD2. Trimming at V came to 2 bases and at J to 6 bases, leaving 13 bases not matched to a gene. This CDR3 has 19 amino acids. CDR1 SEHNR and CDR2 FQNEAQ come from the germline V gene (reference sequence).

V gene TRBV7-2 combines with J gene TRBJ2-7; 12 positions agree with TRBD2. Per the germline V gene, CDR1 is SGHTA and CDR2 is FQGNSA. This CDR3 region has 13 residues. Trimming took 8 bases from V and 4 from J; bases not matched to a gene: 3. In DNA, the CDR3 is TGTGCCAGCGGCGGACTAGCGGGATACGAGCAGTACTTC. Translating gives CASGGLAGYEQYF.

The chain combines TRBV7-6 with TRBJ1-6; D possibly corresponds to TRBD1 (5 bases). The CDR3 is 15 amino acids. Germline CDR1 SGHVS, CDR2 FNYEAQ. Deletions cut 0 bases from V and 7 bases from J, with 10 bases between. This chain's CDR3 is CASSLATGGNSPLHF. The CDR3 bases are TGTGCCAGCAGCTTAGCGACGGGGGGGAATTCACCCCTCCACTTT.

This clonotype showed up many times. V gene TRBV6-2 or TRBV6-3 combines with J gene TRBJ1-1; D is unclear. From germline, CDR1 is MNHEY and CDR2 SVGEGT. The V gene lost 8 bases and the J gene lost 1 base, with 23 bases spanning the gap. The CDR3 runs 17 residues. This CDR3 is CASEFPGRRPQNTEAFF. The CDR3 bases are TGTGCCAGCGAGTTTCCCGGCAGGAGGCCTCAGAACACTGAAGCTTTCTTT.

Remarks on this clonotype: This may come from a read error, since a much larger clone is one base off. This sequence joins TRBV7-2 and TRBJ1-1; D is undetermined. Germline V gene lookup returns CDR1 SGHTA and CDR2 FQGNSA. There are 13 residues in the CDR3. CDR3 sequence reads: CATSKTGNTEAFF. The CDR3 DNA reads as TGTGCCACCAGCAAGACGGGGAACACTGAAGCTTTCTTT.

Many counts were recorded for this clonotype. The gene calls are TRBV5-4 and TRBJ2-5; maybe TRBD2 (6 bases). CDR3 length equals 15 residues. From germline, CDR1 is SGHNT and CDR2 YYREEE (reference sequence). V dropped 0 bases and J dropped 2 bases, with 11 bases sitting between them. CDR3 loop: CASSLAGTSQETQYF. The CDR3 region has the DNA TGTGCCAGCAGCTTGGCCGGGACTTCGCAAGAGACCCAGTACTTC.

In its sample, this clonotype was seen many times. The rearrangement joins TRBV24-1 to TRBJ2-3; no reliable D call. V lost 4 bases and J lost 2, with 6 bases in between. Germline loops: CDR1 KGHDR, CDR2 SFDVKD. This CDR3 comprises 13 residues. The CDR3 nucleotides are TGTGCCACCAGTGACCGCACCACAGATACGCAGTATTTT. Its translation: CATSDRTTDTQYF.